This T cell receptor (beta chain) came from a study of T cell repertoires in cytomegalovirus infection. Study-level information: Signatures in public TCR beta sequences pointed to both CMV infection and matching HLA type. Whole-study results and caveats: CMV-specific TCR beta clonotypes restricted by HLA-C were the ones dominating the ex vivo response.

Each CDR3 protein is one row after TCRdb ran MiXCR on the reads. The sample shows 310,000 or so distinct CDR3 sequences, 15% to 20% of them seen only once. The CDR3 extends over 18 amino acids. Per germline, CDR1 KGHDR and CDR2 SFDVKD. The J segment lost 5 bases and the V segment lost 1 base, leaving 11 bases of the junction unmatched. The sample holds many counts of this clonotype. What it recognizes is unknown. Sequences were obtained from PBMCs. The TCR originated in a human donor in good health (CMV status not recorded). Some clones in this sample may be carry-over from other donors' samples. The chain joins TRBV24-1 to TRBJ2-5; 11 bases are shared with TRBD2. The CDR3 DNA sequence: TGTGCCACCAGTGATTTTCCGGACACGACTAGCGGGGAGGAGACCCAGTACTTC. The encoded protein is CATSDFPDTTSGEETQYF.